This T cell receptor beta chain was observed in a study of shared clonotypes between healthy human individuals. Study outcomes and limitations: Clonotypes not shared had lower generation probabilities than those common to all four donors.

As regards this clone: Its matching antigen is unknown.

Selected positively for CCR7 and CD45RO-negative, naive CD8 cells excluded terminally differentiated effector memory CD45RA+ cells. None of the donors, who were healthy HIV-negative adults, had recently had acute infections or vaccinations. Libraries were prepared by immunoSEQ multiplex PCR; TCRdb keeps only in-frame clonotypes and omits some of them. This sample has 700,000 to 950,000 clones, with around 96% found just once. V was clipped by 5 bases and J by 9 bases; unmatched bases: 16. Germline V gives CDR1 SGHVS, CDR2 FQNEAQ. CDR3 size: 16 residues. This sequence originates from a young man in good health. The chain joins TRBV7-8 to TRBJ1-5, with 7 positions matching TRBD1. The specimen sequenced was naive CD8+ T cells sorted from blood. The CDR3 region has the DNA TGTGCCAGCAGCCCCAGGGGACAGACTAATCCGCCGCCCCAGCATTTT. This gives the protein CASSPRGQTNPPPQHF.